This T cell receptor beta chain was retrieved from a study of T cells in Graves' hyperthyroidism and ophthalmopathy. There were TCR beta CDR3 regions amplified from RNA transcripts. First-round RT-PCR targeting the TCR CDR3 was performed with the HTBI primer set. Using its own MiXCR run on the multiplex PCR reads, TCRdb lists one record per CDR3 protein. This table holds a few hundred thousand distinct CDR3 sequences, around 21% found once. The length of the CDR3 is 13 amino acids, counting both ends. Concerning this clonotype itself: Given the absence of the conserved phenylalanine or tryptophan at the CDR3 end, a read error is likely. No DNA is shown, since the ends of the CDR3 on it are uncertain; the CDR3 is the one TCRdb lists.

This receptor was taken from a man aged 18-30 years with Graves' hyperthyroidism. The chain has TRBV12-3 or TRBV12-4 and TRBJ1-2; TRBD1, as called in the table, went unchecked against the DNA. The source material was blood. This CDR3 is CASSPDRIYGYRV.